Listed here is a single T cell receptor beta chain. This entry belongs to a study of shared clonotypes between healthy human individuals. The wider study: Participating donors consisted of a couple of women and a few men aged 18 to 49.

The assay was carried out at the deep level. Each PCR replicate run on unsorted PBMC took in 300 ng DNA, roughly 29,000 T cell genomes. Sequencing was performed on unsorted PBMC DNA using ten immunoSEQ deep assay plates. Data came from immunoSEQ multiplex PCR; TCRdb stores just in-frame clones and leaves some out. The table lists some 470,000 clones, 60% to 85% of them singletons. Losses at the gene ends were 2 bases for V and 0 bases for J; bases not matched to a gene: 4. The CDR3 loop spans 16 amino acids. Germline values: CDR1 MRHNA, CDR2 SNTAGT. The TCR was taken from a woman between 40 and 50 years old in good health. Some clones in this sample may be carry-over from other donors' samples. Sequencing was performed on PBMCs. The genes are TRBV6-4 and TRBJ2-3, with 8 positions matching TRBD2. The CDR3 loop reads CASSDLAGSSTDTQYF. The CDR3 region has the DNA TGTGCCAGCAGTGACCTAGCGGGCTCTAGCACAGATACGCAGTATTTT.